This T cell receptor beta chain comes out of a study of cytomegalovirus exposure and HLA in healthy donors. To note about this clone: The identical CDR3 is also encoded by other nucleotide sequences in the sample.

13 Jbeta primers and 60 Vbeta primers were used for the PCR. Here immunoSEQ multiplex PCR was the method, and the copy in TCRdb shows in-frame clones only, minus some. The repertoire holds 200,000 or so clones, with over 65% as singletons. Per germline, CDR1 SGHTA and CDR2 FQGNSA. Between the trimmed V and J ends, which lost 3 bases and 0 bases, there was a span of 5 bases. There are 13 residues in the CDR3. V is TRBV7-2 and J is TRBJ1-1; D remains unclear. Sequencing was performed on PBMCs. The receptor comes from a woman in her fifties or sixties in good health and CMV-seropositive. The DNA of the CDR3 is TGTGCCAGCAGCTTTAGAATGAACACTGAAGCTTTCTTT. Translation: CASSFRMNTEAFF.